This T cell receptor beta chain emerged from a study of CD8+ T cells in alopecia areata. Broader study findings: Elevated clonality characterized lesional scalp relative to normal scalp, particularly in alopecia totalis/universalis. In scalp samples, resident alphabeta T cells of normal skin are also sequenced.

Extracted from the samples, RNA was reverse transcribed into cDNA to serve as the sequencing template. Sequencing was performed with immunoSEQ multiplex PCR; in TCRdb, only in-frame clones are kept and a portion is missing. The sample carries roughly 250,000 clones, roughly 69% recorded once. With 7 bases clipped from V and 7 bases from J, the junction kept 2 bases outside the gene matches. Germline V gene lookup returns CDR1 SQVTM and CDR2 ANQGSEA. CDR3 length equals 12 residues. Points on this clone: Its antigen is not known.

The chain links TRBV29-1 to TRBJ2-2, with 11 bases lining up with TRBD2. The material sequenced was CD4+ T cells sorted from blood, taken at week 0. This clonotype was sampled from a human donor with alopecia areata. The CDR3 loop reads CSAGLAGGELFF. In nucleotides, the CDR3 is TGCAGCGCAGGACTAGCGGGCGGGGAGCTGTTTTTT.